This passage covers 25 T cell receptor beta chains from one sample sequenced in a study of regulatory T cells in long-lasting Graves disease. Building the TCR beta libraries relied on iRepertoire HTBI primers, and CDR3 regions underwent Arm-PCR. Via MiXCR, TCRdb re-called the multiplex PCR reads, giving one row per CDR3 protein. Of roughly 500,000 distinct CDR3 sequences listed, roughly 15% are singletons. The sample's time point: newly diagnosed GD, antithyroid drugs for less than 3 months. Making the TCR library involved RNA that had been extracted from PBMCs. The sample was also reused in another study, on T cells in Graves' hyperthyroidism and ophthalmopathy.

This material consisted of peripheral blood mononuclear cells (PBMCs), taken at new diagnosis, from a patient treated with antithyroid drugs. These receptors all come from a woman in her forties or fifties with Graves disease.

V is TRBV20-1 and J is TRBJ2-3; the match to TRBD1 covers 8 bases. The CDR3 has 13 residues. The V and J ends lost 4 bases and 4 bases, in that order; junction bases with no gene match: 4. Germline V gene sequence: CDR1 DFQATT, CDR2 SNEGSKA (reference sequence). In nucleotides, the CDR3 is TGCAGTGCTATTCAGGGGGCCCCAGATACGCAGTATTTT. Translating gives CSAIQGAPDTQYF.

This clonotype was counted at least ten times. This chain uses TRBV12-3 or TRBV12-4 with TRBJ2-7, with 11 bases matching TRBD1. With V trimmed by 5 bases and J by 3 bases, 9 bases remained unmatched. The length of the CDR3 is 16 residues. CDR3 sequence (DNA): TGTGCCAGCAGTGCTCCCCCGGGACAGGGGGACTACGAGCAGTACTTC. Its protein product is CASSAPPGQGDYEQYF.

The chain recombines TRBV5-1 with TRBJ1-4; D unclear. V lost 0 bases and J 7 bases, leaving 13 bases between the germline ends. The CDR3 consists of 15 residues. The germline V gene has CDR1 SGHRS and CDR2 YFSETQ. The DNA of the CDR3 is TGCGCCAGCAGCTTGGCTTTCGGACCCGGTGAAAAACTGTTTTTT. As protein: CASSLAFGPGEKLFF.

This clonotype was counted many times. This chain connects TRBV18 to TRBJ2-7; 8 nucleotides match TRBD2. V lost 2 bases, J lost 4 bases, and 4 bases stayed unmatched. This CDR3 is 14 amino acids long. Per germline, CDR1 KGHSH and CDR2 LQKENI. The CDR3 loop is CASSPVGLEYEQYF. CDR3 sequence (DNA): TGTGCCAGCTCACCAGTGGGACTAGAGTACGAGCAGTACTTC.

The V gene is TRBV29-1, the J gene TRBJ2-1; D gene uncertain. Germline CDR1 SQVTM, CDR2 ANQGSEA. Trimming took 3 bases from V and 7 from J, leaving 10 bases between them. The CDR3 length is 12 residues. CDR3 bases: TGCAGCGTTGACCTAGTCCGGAATGAGCAGTTCTTC. It specifies CSVDLVRNEQFF.

In its sample, this clonotype was seen many times. This chain links TRBV5-6 with TRBJ2-1; 9 bases are a match to TRBD1. The CDR3 is 16 residues long. CDR1 is SGHDT and CDR2 is YYEEEE in the germline V gene. Trimming cost V 2 bases and J 2 bases; bases outside gene matches: 5. The DNA for the CDR3 is TGTGCCAGCAGCTTACGTGGGACAGGGACCTACAATGAGCAGTTCTTC. This codes for CASSLRGTGTYNEQFF.

V and J are TRBV19 and TRBJ1-1; D is unclear. The V gene lost 5 bases and the J gene lost 7 bases, with 11 bases spanning the gap. The length of the CDR3 is 12 residues. Germline CDR1 is LNHDA and CDR2 is SQIVND (reference sequence). The CDR3 is CASSPDFFEAFF. CDR3 coding DNA: TGTGCCAGTAGTCCCGATTTTTTTGAAGCTTTCTTT.

A remark on this clonotype: A much larger clone lies one base from this, so it may be a read error. The chain employs TRBV7-9 and TRBJ1-1; unclear D gene. The germline V and J ends were trimmed by 5 bases and 0 bases, with 7 bases remaining between them. This CDR3 has 13 amino acids. In germline, CDR1 is SEHNR, CDR2 FQNEAQ (reference sequence). The chain's CDR3 is CASSVRLNTEAFF. The DNA for the CDR3 is TGTGCCAGCAGCGTTAGATTGAACACTGAAGCTTTCTTT.

This clonotype was picked up many times. The chain has TRBV12-3 or TRBV12-4 and TRBJ2-1, with 7 bases fitting TRBD1. With V trimmed by 5 bases and J by 0 bases, 7 bases remained unmatched. This CDR3 is 16 amino acids long. The CDR3 nucleotides read TGTGCCAGCAGTAGGTGGGGACAGAGCTCCTACAATGAGCAGTTCTTC. It encodes CASSRWGQSSYNEQFF.

The V gene is TRBV14, the J gene TRBJ2-3, with 9 bases identical to TRBD2. The V gene end was trimmed by 1 base and the J gene end by 6 bases; junction bases not matched to a gene: 8. Germline CDR1 and CDR2: SGHDN and FVKESK. The CDR3 length is 16 residues. The DNA of the CDR3 is TGTGCCAGCAGCCAAGGATTTAGCGGGAGATCTGATACGCAGTATTTT. It codes for CASSQGFSGRSDTQYF.

The chain has TRBV28 and TRBJ2-7, with 11 bases identical to TRBD2. With 3 bases clipped from V and 2 bases from J, the junction kept 6 bases outside the gene matches. The CDR3 length is 16 residues. The germline V gene encodes CDR1 MDHEN and CDR2 SYDVKM. CDR3 nucleotides: TGTGCCAGCAGTTTCTCCGGGACTAGCGGCACCTACGAGCAGTACTTC. Translating it yields CASSFSGTSGTYEQYF.

This clonotype was found many times. The chain uses TRBV5-1 and TRBJ2-5, with 7 bases that match TRBD2. V was pared by 3 bases and J by 1 base, with 9 bases of the junction left unmatched. The CDR3 length is 16 residues. Germline values: CDR1 SGHRS, CDR2 YFSETQ. The CDR3 here is CASSSSGREPQETQYF. DNA for the CDR3: TGCGCCAGCAGCTCGAGCGGGCGGGAGCCCCAAGAGACCCAGTACTTC. Supplemented by reference TRBV5-1 and TRBJ2-5, the full variable domain reads KAGVTQTPRYLIKTRGQQVTLSCSPISGHRSVSWYQQTPGQGLQFLFEYFSETQRNKGNFPGRFSGRQFSNSRSEMNVSTLELGDSALYLCASSSSGREPQETQYFGPGTRLLVL.

This clonotype showed up many times. A junction boundary mismatches the germline segment, possibly from a read error. This chain links TRBV27 with TRBJ2-7; D remains ambiguous. Germline-derived CDR1 and CDR2 are MNHEY and SMNVEV (reference sequence). This CDR3 has 11 residues. The CDR3 spells CASTDSFEQYF. CDR3 sequence (DNA): TGTGCCAGCACTGACTCCTTCGAGCAGTACTTC.

A word on this clonotype: Being one base from a much bigger clone, this may be a read error. The chain links TRBV29-1 to TRBJ2-1; a weak D match, TRBD1 (5 bases). Germline V gene lookup returns CDR1 SQVTM and CDR2 ANQGSEA. Trimming removed 2 bases from V and 9 bases from J, with 20 bases in between. The CDR3 sequence is 15 residues long. For the CDR3, the DNA is TGCAGCGTTGAATTGACAGTGGGAAGGGGTAGTGAGCAGTTCTTC. Translation gives CSVELTVGRGSEQFF.

To note about this clonotype: At one end the junction does not follow the germline gene, possibly because of a read error. The rearrangement joins TRBV28 to TRBJ1-1; D remains ambiguous. The CDR3 length is 13 residues. Germline V lookup: CDR1 MDHEN, CDR2 SYDVKM. DNA for the CDR3: TGTGCCGGCAGTTTAAGAGGCCGGACCCAAGCTTTCTTT. As protein: CAGSLRGRTQAFF.

The V call is TRBV28, the J call TRBJ1-5; TRBD1 aligns across 7 bases. The length of the CDR3 is 17 residues. CDR1 and CDR2 from the germline V gene are MDHEN and SYDVKM. The J segment lost 4 bases and the V segment lost 1 base, leaving 10 bases of the junction unmatched. CDR3 in DNA: TGTGCCAGCAGTTTATACCGACAGGGTATTCAAAATCAGCCCCAGCATTTT. Its translation: CASSLYRQGIQNQPQHF.

This clonotype was counted a few times. This chain joins TRBV10-3 and TRBJ2-3, with 7 nucleotides matching TRBD1. Per germline, CDR1 ENHRY and CDR2 SYGVKD. There are 14 residues in the CDR3. Unmatched junction bases numbered 9, after V lost 9 bases and J lost 3 bases. CDR3 residues: CAIQLGQLTDTQYF. The CDR3 nucleotides read TGTGCCATACAACTGGGACAGTTAACAGATACGCAGTATTTT.

This clonotype was observed at least ten times. The CDR3 loop is CASSSRQAFRSYEQYF. CDR3 bases: TGTGCCAGCAGTTCTAGACAGGCCTTTCGATCCTACGAGCAGTACTTC. The chain has TRBV28 and TRBJ2-7, with D perhaps TRBD1 (6 bases). The germline V gene encodes CDR1 MDHEN and CDR2 SYDVKM. This CDR3 is 16 amino acids long. V was clipped by 4 bases and J by 1 base, with 17 bases between them. Full variable domain (remainder filled in from reference TRBV28 and TRBJ2-7): DVKVTQSSRYLVKRTGEKVFLECVQDMDHENMFWYRQDPGLGLRLIYFSYDVKMKEKGDIPEGYSVSREKKERFSLILESASTNQTSMYLCASSSRQAFRSYEQYFGPGTRLTVT.

This clonotype was found many times. V and J are TRBV12-5 and TRBJ1-2; possible D gene TRBD1, 5 bases. There are 13 residues in the CDR3. Trimming took 8 bases from V and 7 from J, leaving 17 bases between them. Germline assignment: CDR1 LGHNT and CDR2 FRNRAP. In DNA form, the CDR3 reads TGTGCTAGTAGGTCCAGGGACCAGGCTGGCTACACCTTC. It is translated as CASRSRDQAGYTF. The full variable domain, with the rest looked up from reference TRBV12-5 and TRBJ1-2, is DARVTQTPRHKVTEMGQEVTMRCQPILGHNTVFWYRQTMMQGLELLAYFRNRAPLDDSGMPKDRFSAEMPDATLATLKIQPSEPRDSAVYFCASRSRDQAGYTFGSGTRLTVV.

This rearrangement joins TRBV15 to TRBJ2-3, with D hard to call. The germline V gene has CDR1 LNHNV and CDR2 YYDKDF (reference sequence). This CDR3 region has 17 residues. V dropped 1 base and J dropped 0 bases, with 14 bases sitting between them. The CDR3 DNA sequence: TGTGCCACCAGCAGAGGAGGCGGATTAAGAAGCACAGATACGCAGTATTTT. It specifies CATSRGGGLRSTDTQYF.

The chain carries TRBV4-2 and TRBJ2-1; 11 bases are a match to TRBD2. The CDR3 totals 18 residues. Germline CDR1 is LGHNA and CDR2 is YNFKEQ. Trimming at V came to 1 base and at J to 8 bases, leaving 13 bases not matched to a gene. Written as DNA, the CDR3 is TGTGCCAGCAGCCAAGTCGGTAGCGGGAGGGCCAAAGGCGATGAGCAGTTCTTC. Protein sequence: CASSQVGSGRAKGDEQFF.

The chain is built from TRBV3-1 and TRBJ2-2, with no clear D. The V end lost 1 base, the J end lost 7 bases, and 4 bases lay between the germline ends. The length of the CDR3 is 12 residues. Germline values: CDR1 LGHDT, CDR2 YNNKEL (reference sequence). Here the CDR3 reads CASSQGVGELFF. CDR3 in DNA: TGTGCCAGCAGCCAAGGCGTCGGGGAGCTGTTTTTT.

This clonotype appeared many times. The chain combines TRBV3-1 with TRBJ2-5; D may be TRBD2 (5 bases). Per germline, CDR1 LGHDT and CDR2 YNNKEL (reference sequence). The CDR3 covers 14 residues. Trimming removed 4 bases at V and 2 bases at J, with 11 bases between. This chain's CDR3 is CASSPRTQQETQYF. Written as DNA, the CDR3 is TGTGCCAGCAGCCCTAGGACTCAACAAGAGACCCAGTACTTC.

This clonotype was seen ten or more times. The chain has TRBV28 and TRBJ2-1; TRBD1 agrees at 7 bases. Trimming removed 4 bases from V and 5 bases from J; junction bases left unmatched: 11. The germline CDR1 and CDR2 sequences are MDHEN and SYDVKM. The CDR3 is 16 amino acids. The CDR3 DNA sequence: TGTGCCAGCAGTTCCTCTTTTGGACAGGTGAACAATGAGCAGTTCTTC. Translating it yields CASSSSFGQVNNEQFF.

V gene TRBV9 combines with J gene TRBJ2-1; 10 bases match TRBD2. With 1 base clipped from V and 5 bases from J, the junction kept 12 bases outside the gene matches. Germline V gene lookup returns CDR1 SGDLS and CDR2 YYNGEE. The CDR3 spans 18 residues. The CDR3 here is CASSVKRTAAGGDNEQFF. CDR3 nucleotides: TGTGCCAGCAGCGTAAAACGGACAGCAGCGGGAGGGGACAATGAGCAGTTCTTC. The full variable domain, rest sourced from reference TRBV9 and TRBJ2-1, is DSGVTQTPKHLITATGQRVTLRCSPRSGDLSVYWYQQSLDQGLQFLIQYYNGEERAKGNILERFSAQQFPDLHSELNLSSLELGDSALYFCASSVKRTAAGGDNEQFFGPGTRLTVL.